This T cell receptor beta chain was recorded in a study of CD8 T cells in Susac syndrome. An amount of RNA that ranged from 0.5 to 1 ug was reverse transcribed with random hexamers. TCRdb re-called the immunoSEQ multiplex PCR reads with MiXCR, one entry per CDR3 protein. This table holds over 350,000 distinct CDR3 sequences, approximately 85% found once. V lost 3 bases, J lost 0 bases, and 5 bases lay in between. Germline loops: CDR1 MGHRA, CDR2 YSYEKL. The CDR3 length is 14 residues. This receptor was taken from a human donor with multiple sclerosis. The chain has TRBV4-1 and TRBJ2-2; D remains unclear. The sample taken for sequencing was CD8+ T cells from PBMCs. CDR3: CASSHLTNTGELFF. The CDR3 DNA sequence: TGCGCCAGCAGCCACCTCACGAACACCGGGGAGCTGTTTTTT.